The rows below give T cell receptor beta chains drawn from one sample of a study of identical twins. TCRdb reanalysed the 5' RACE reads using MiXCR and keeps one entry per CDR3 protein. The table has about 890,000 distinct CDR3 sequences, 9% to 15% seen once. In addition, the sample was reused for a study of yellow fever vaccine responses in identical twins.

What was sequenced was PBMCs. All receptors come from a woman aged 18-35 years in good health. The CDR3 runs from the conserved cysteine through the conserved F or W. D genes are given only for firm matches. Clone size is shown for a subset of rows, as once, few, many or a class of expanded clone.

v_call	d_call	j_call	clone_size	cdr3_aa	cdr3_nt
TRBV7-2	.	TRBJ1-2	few	CASSLEGTNYGYTF	TGTGCCAGCAGCTTAGAGGGAACTAACTATGGCTACACCTTC
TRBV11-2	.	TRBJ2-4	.	CASSYPLDRGAGGAKNIQYF	TGTGCCAGCAGCTATCCGTTGGACAGGGGCGCGGGGGGAGCCAAAAACATTCAGTACTTC
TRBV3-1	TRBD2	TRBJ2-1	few	CASSQVAGWKFF	TGTGCCAGCAGCCAAGTAGCGGGGTGGAAGTTCTTC
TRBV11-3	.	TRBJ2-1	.	CASSLEGTGTYNEQFF	TGTGCCAGCAGCTTAGAAGGGACGGGAACCTACAATGAGCAGTTCTTC
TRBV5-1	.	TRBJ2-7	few	CASRLDYLYEQYF	TGCGCCAGCAGATTGGACTACCTCTACGAGCAGTACTTC
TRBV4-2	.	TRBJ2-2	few	CASSPLDPTGELFF	TGTGCCAGCAGCCCCCTCGATCCCACCGGGGAGCTGTTTTTT
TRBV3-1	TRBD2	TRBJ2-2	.	CASSPGRGGELFF	TGTGCCAGCAGCCCCGGGAGGGGCGGGGAGCTGTTTTTT
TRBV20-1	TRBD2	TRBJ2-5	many	CSARGLAGTRETQYF	TGCAGTGCTAGGGGACTAGCGGGGACTCGGGAGACCCAGTACTTC
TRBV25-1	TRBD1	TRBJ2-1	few	CASSDKAGTGSNEQFF	TGTGCCAGCAGTGACAAGGCCGGGACAGGGTCCAATGAGCAGTTCTTC
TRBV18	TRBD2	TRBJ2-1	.	CASSPPFSGGAGEQFF	TGTGCCAGCTCACCACCGTTTAGCGGGGGGGCAGGTGAGCAGTTCTTC
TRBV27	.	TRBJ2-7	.	CASSPLTTQGSYEQYF	TGTGCCAGCAGTCCGCTGACGACCCAGGGCTCCTACGAGCAGTACTTC
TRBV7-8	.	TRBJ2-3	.	CASSTPHFGADTQYF	TGTGCCAGCAGTACTCCCCACTTCGGGGCAGATACGCAGTATTTT
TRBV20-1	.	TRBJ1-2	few	CSLTSGWSYTF	TGCAGTCTTACCTCCGGATGGAGCTACACCTTC
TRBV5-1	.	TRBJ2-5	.	CASSLWDLQETQYF	TGCGCCAGCAGCTTGTGGGACCTCCAAGAGACCCAGTACTTC
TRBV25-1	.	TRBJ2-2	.	CASSEGASPGELFF	TGTGCCAGCAGTGAAGGGGCCTCCCCCGGGGAGCTGTTTTTT
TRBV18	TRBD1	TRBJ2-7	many	CASSPPGQGSYEQYF	TGTGCCAGCAGTCCCCCGGGACAGGGTTCCTACGAGCAGTACTTC
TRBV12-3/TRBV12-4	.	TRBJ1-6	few	CASSSPRSPLHF	TGTGCCAGCAGTTCCCCGAGGTCACCCCTCCACTTT
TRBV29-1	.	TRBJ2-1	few	CSAEGGERSSYNEQFF	TGCAGCGCCGAAGGGGGTGAGAGAAGCTCCTACAATGAGCAGTTCTTC
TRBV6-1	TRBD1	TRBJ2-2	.	CASSRDSWNTGELFF	TGTGCCAGCAGCCGGGACAGTTGGAACACCGGGGAGCTGTTTTTT
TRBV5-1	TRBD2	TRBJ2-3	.	CASSLGTSGTADTQYF	TGCGCCAGCAGCTTGGGAACTAGCGGGACAGCAGATACGCAGTATTTT
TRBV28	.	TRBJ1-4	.	CASTGFLNEKLFF	TGTGCCAGCACCGGGTTTCTGAATGAAAAACTGTTTTTT
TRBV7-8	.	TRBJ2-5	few	CASSSRDPPGETQYF	TGTGCCAGCAGCTCACGGGACCCCCCTGGGGAGACCCAGTACTTC
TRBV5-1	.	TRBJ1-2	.	CASSLADTNYGYTF	TGCGCCAGCAGCTTGGCGGACACAAACTATGGCTACACCTTC
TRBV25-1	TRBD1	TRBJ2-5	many	CASTQTGVRETQYF	TGTGCCAGCACCCAGACAGGGGTGCGAGAGACCCAGTACTTC
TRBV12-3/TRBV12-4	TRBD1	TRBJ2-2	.	CASNGQGNTGELFF	TGTGCCAGCAACGGACAGGGGAACACCGGGGAGCTGTTTTTT
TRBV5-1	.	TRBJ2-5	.	CASKKSSETQYF	TGCGCCAGCAAGAAGTCGTCGGAGACCCAGTACTTC
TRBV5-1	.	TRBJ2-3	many	CASSWRSGDTQYF	TGCGCCAGCAGCTGGCGGTCCGGAGATACGCAGTATTTT
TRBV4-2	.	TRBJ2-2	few	CASSQVNVENTGELFF	TGTGCCAGCAGCCAGGTTAACGTGGAGAACACCGGGGAGCTGTTTTTT
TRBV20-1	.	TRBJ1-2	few	CSANDRGYTF	TGCAGTGCAAACGACAGGGGCTACACCTTC